This T cell receptor (beta chain) came from a study of graft-versus-host responses after intestinal transplantation. Across the study: Once they had received anti-thymocyte globulin induction, all recipients took tacrolimus and steroids for approximately three years.

Study-level findings and limits: The marrow of recipients harbored GvH clones, and ileum or blood showed some of them first.

Profiling relied on immunoSEQ multiplex PCR, and the TCRdb table lists in-frame clones only, not all of them. The sample lists 75,000 to 100,000 clones; 90% to 95% were seen once. This CDR3 is built from 13 residues. CDR1 and CDR2 from the germline V gene are SQVTM and ANQGSEA. V was clipped by 7 bases and J by 2 bases, with 11 bases between them. A word on this clone: The antigen is undetermined.

The sample in question was unstimulated CD8+ T cells sorted from spleen or lymph node cells, obtained before intestinal transplant. This TCR came from a human donor who received an intestinal transplant. The chain carries TRBV29-1 and TRBJ1-4; D uncertain. The DNA for the CDR3 is TGCAGCGCCCTGGAGGGCACTAATGAAAAACTGTTTTTT. Residues: CSALEGTNEKLFF.